Presented here are 5 T cell receptor beta chains from one specimen sequenced in a study of T cell clones after liver transplantation. Method: immunoSEQ multiplex PCR; TCRdb's copy keeps in-frame clones and lacks some. Among tens of thousands of clones listed, 70% to 75% were seen once. The sequencing here drew on CD4+ T cells from blood, taken before liver transplant. The origin of the receptors is a human donor who received a liver transplant.

The gene calls are TRBV4-2 and TRBJ2-5, with TRBD1 matching 7 bases. CDR1 is LGHNA, CDR2 YNFKEQ, per germline. The CDR3 runs 14 residues. The V segment lost 4 bases and the J segment 1 base; nucleotides outside the gene matches: 3. The CDR3 region is CASSPTGIQETQYF. For the CDR3, the DNA is TGTGCCAGCAGCCCGACAGGGATCCAAGAGACCCAGTACTTC.

This chain joins TRBV6-1 and TRBJ1-5; 8 nucleotides match TRBD1. Germline CDR1 reads MNHNS; CDR2 reads SASEGT. Trimming at V came to 2 bases and at J to 7 bases, leaving 7 bases not matched to a gene. This CDR3 comprises 15 residues. CDR3 DNA: TGTGCCAGCAGTGAATTTGGACAGGGCCGGCAGCCCCAGCATTTT. This sequence encodes CASSEFGQGRQPQHF.

V and J are TRBV28 and TRBJ1-1; TRBD1 matches at 11 bases. CDR3 length: 16 residues. The V gene's germline CDR1 is MDHEN and CDR2 SYDVKM. V lost 6 bases to trimming and J lost 2 bases; unmatched junction nucleotides: 8. Here the CDR3 reads CASSPAGQGENTEAFF. The CDR3 DNA sequence: TGTGCCAGCAGCCCTGCGGGACAGGGGGAAAACACTGAAGCTTTCTTT.

The chain uses TRBV5-6 and TRBJ2-4; weak D call: TRBD2 (6 bases). The CDR3 covers 13 residues. The germline V gene encodes CDR1 SGHDT and CDR2 YYEEEE. Trimming took 3 bases from V and 13 from J, leaving 17 bases between them. The CDR3 DNA reads TGTGCCAGCAGCTCCCCGGCGGCGGGGCCACAGTACTTC. Residues: CASSSPAAGPQYF. Based on the CDR3 plus reference TRBV5-6 and TRBJ2-4, the full variable domain is DAGVTQSPTHLIKTRGQQVTLRCSPKSGHDTVSWYQQALGQGPQFIFQYYEEEERQRGNFPDRFSGHQFPNYSSELNVNALLLGDSALYLCASSSPAAGPQYFGAGTRLSVL.

The chain employs TRBV5-6 and TRBJ1-4; D is unresolved. The CDR3 consists of 13 residues. Germline assignment: CDR1 SGHDT and CDR2 YYEEEE. The V and J ends lost 0 bases and 7 bases respectively, with 7 bases between them. CDR3 nucleotide sequence: TGTGCCAGCAGCTTGGAGTTCGGTGAAAAACTGTTTTTT. Encoded protein: CASSLEFGEKLFF.